This TCR beta chain was obtained from a study of patients and donors after allogeneic stem cell transplantation. This clonotype came up a few times. Per the germline V gene, CDR1 is DFQATT and CDR2 is SNEGSKA (reference sequence). The CDR3 extends over 14 amino acids. V was trimmed by 3 bases and J by 0 bases, leaving 9 bases between them. From the RT-PCR reads, TCRdb called clonotypes with MiXCR, one entry per CDR3 protein. The repertoire holds approximately 250,000 distinct CDR3 sequences, with 14% as singletons. The sample comprised blood, either unsorted or a sorted T cell fraction (not recorded which). V is TRBV20-1 and J is TRBJ2-1; maybe TRBD1 (5 bases). This sequence was found in a human donor who was either an allogeneic HSCT recipient or a stem cell or donor lymphocyte infusion donor (not recorded which). It is not recorded whose cells these are; they may come from a transplant donor. The CDR3 region has the DNA TGCAGTGCTAGGAGACAGTCCTCCTACAATGAGCAGTTCTTC. Translation: CSARRQSSYNEQFF.